The 30 T cell receptor beta chains listed next were all sequenced from one sample in a study of CD8 T cells in ankylosing spondylitis. One entry per CDR3 protein, called by TCRdb with MiXCR from the 5' RACE reads. This sample has around 140,000 distinct CDR3 sequences, with roughly 10% found just once. Material for sequencing was blood, either unsorted or a sorted T cell fraction (not recorded which). These receptor sequences come from a female donor with ankylosing spondylitis or in good health (not recorded which).

Concerning this clonotype itself: This may arise from a read error, as a much more abundant clone is one base away. The chain employs TRBV29-1 and TRBJ2-3, with D perhaps given as TRBD1 or TRBD2 (6 bases each). Germline CDR1 is SQVTM and CDR2 is ANQGSEA. The CDR3 consists of 13 residues. The CDR3 sequence is CNGRGTGGGTQYF. CDR3 nucleotides: TGCAACGGTCGAGGGACCGGAGGGGGTACGCAGTATTTT.

This clonotype has ten or more counts. The CDR3 protein is CATSDPSMETQYF. CDR3 in DNA: TGTGCCACCAGTGATCCCAGCATGGAGACCCAGTACTTC. The chain uses TRBV24-1 and TRBJ2-5; D unresolved. CDR3 length: 13 amino acids. Trimming left V 3 bases short and J 5 bases short, with 9 bases between. The germline gives CDR1 KGHDR, CDR2 SFDVKD.

In its sample, this clonotype was seen many times. The chain carries TRBV3-1 and TRBJ2-7; D is unclear. With 0 bases removed from V and 6 bases from J, the gap between germline ends came to 9 bases. The germline CDR1 and CDR2 sequences are LGHDT and YNNKEL (reference sequence). The CDR3 spans 13 residues. CDR3 residues: CASSQDRSVEQYF. The CDR3 nucleotides read TGTGCCAGCAGCCAAGATCGGTCGGTCGAGCAGTACTTC.

This clonotype was observed many times. This chain uses TRBV6-1 with TRBJ2-4; D remains ambiguous. This CDR3 has 16 amino acids. CDR1 and CDR2 from the germline V gene are MNHNS and SASEGT. The ends were cut back, 6 bases at V and 0 bases at J, with 15 bases in the middle. CDR3 sequence: CASSSNYKAAKNIQYF. DNA of the CDR3: TGTGCCAGCAGCTCCAACTACAAGGCAGCCAAAAACATTCAGTACTTC.

The chain couples TRBV19 to TRBJ2-3; the D gene could be TRBD1 or TRBD2 (5 bases each). V lost 5 bases and J 10 bases, leaving 7 bases between the germline ends. The germline CDR1 and CDR2 sequences are LNHDA and SQIVND (reference sequence). The CDR3 extends over 10 amino acids. The CDR3 bases are TGTGCCAGTAGTGGGACCGCGCAGTATTTT. It yields the protein CASSGTAQYF.

This clonotype has ten or more counts. V is TRBV10-3 and J is TRBJ2-3; D tentatively reads TRBD1 or TRBD2 (5 bases each). CDR3 length equals 17 residues. V was pared by 6 bases and J by 5 bases, with 24 bases between. In germline, CDR1 is ENHRY, CDR2 SYGVKD. The CDR3 protein is CAIRDSILGAMGDTQYF. The DNA of the CDR3 is TGTGCCATCAGAGACAGTATCTTGGGAGCTATGGGAGATACGCAGTATTTT.

In its sample, this clonotype was seen many times. The chain uses TRBV7-9 and TRBJ2-5; tentative D call: TRBD2 (5 bases). The V gene lost 1 base and the J gene lost 4 bases, with 10 bases spanning the gap. Germline CDR1 is SEHNR and CDR2 is FQNEAQ (reference sequence). This CDR3 region has 14 residues. CDR3 sequence: CASSLVAGSETQYF. CDR3 DNA: TGTGCCAGCAGCTTAGTTGCGGGCTCAGAGACCCAGTACTTC.

This chain joins TRBV20-1 and TRBJ1-5; no clear D. This CDR3 is built from 16 residues. V lost 0 bases and J 0 bases, leaving 12 bases between the germline ends. Germline CDR1 and CDR2: DFQATT and SNEGSKA (reference sequence). The chain's CDR3 is CSAREGAGYSNQPQHF. The DNA of the CDR3 is TGCAGTGCTAGAGAGGGAGCCGGGTATAGCAATCAGCCCCAGCATTTT.

A few counts support this clonotype. This chain connects TRBV6-5 to TRBJ2-5; 8 bases are shared with TRBD2. With 0 bases clipped from V and 13 bases from J, the junction kept 7 bases outside the gene matches. This CDR3 comprises 13 residues. CDR1 is MNHEY, CDR2 SVGAGI, per germline. Here the CDR3 reads CASSYSTSGRGYF. CDR3 coding DNA: TGTGCCAGCAGTTACTCAACTAGCGGTAGAGGGTACTTC.

This clonotype was recorded at least ten times. The chain uses TRBV5-1 and TRBJ1-1; 7 bases are a match to TRBD1. The CDR3 runs to 14 residues. Germline lookup yields CDR1 SGHRS and CDR2 YFSETQ. CDR3 in amino acids: CAGGPGPGNTEAFF. The CDR3 coding sequence is TGCGCAGGGGGCCCAGGGCCTGGCAACACTGAAGCTTTCTTT.

This clonotype was recorded many times. The chain links TRBV20-1 to TRBJ2-6; no firm D call. V was trimmed by 3 bases and J by 2 bases, leaving 5 bases between them. This CDR3 is 13 amino acids long. The germline CDR1 and CDR2 sequences are DFQATT and SNEGSKA (reference sequence). This chain's CDR3 is CSARLPGANVLTF. The CDR3 coding sequence is TGCAGTGCTAGGCTTCCTGGGGCCAACGTCCTGACTTTC.

The chain combines TRBV10-3 with TRBJ2-1; TRBD2 matches at 9 bases. With V trimmed by 7 bases and J by 9 bases, 16 bases remained unmatched. This CDR3 contains 16 residues. Germline loops: CDR1 ENHRY, CDR2 SYGVKD. CDR3 nucleotide sequence: TGTGCCATCACCAAAACACTAGCGGGCCCTCCTGGTGAGCAGTTCTTC. Translated, it gives CAITKTLAGPPGEQFF.

This clonotype was counted only a few times. The rearrangement joins TRBV30 to TRBJ1-2, with D perhaps TRBD1 (6 bases). V gave up 3 bases and J gave up 4 bases, with 12 bases separating them. The CDR3 is 13 amino acids. Looked up from germline, CDR1 is GTSNPN and CDR2 is SVGIG (reference sequence). CDR3 nucleotides: TGTGCCTGGAGCGTTACAGGGAGCTATGGCTACACCTTC. Translating it yields CAWSVTGSYGYTF.

There are many counts of this clonotype. The rearrangement joins TRBV4-2 to TRBJ2-1; TRBD2 matches 7 bases. The length of the CDR3 is 17 residues. The trim removed 1 base at V and 0 bases at J, leaving 6 bases unmatched. Germline values: CDR1 LGHNA, CDR2 YNFKEQ. In nucleotides, the CDR3 is TGTGCCAGCAGCCAAGTACGTAGCGGGCTCTCCTACAATGAGCAGTTCTTC. This encodes CASSQVRSGLSYNEQFF.

Many counts were recorded for this clonotype. This chain links TRBV20-1 with TRBJ2-5; D unresolved. V was pared by 5 bases and J by 2 bases, with 15 bases between. The CDR3 extends over 14 amino acids. The germline V gene encodes CDR1 DFQATT and CDR2 SNEGSKA (reference sequence). CDR3 region: CSAGHGPEQETQYF. DNA for the CDR3: TGCAGTGCTGGCCACGGGCCCGAACAAGAGACCCAGTACTTC.

There are many counts of this clonotype. The chain recombines TRBV5-1 with TRBJ2-1; 12 nucleotides agree with TRBD2. From germline, CDR1 is SGHRS and CDR2 YFSETQ. The ends lost 0 bases at V and 5 bases at J; junction bases unmatched: 6. This CDR3 comprises 17 residues. CDR3 nucleotide sequence: TGCGCCAGCAGCTTGGTACTAGCGGGGGGCTACCACAATGAGCAGTTCTTC. Its protein is CASSLVLAGGYHNEQFF.

There are many counts of this clonotype. The chain uses TRBV20-1 and TRBJ2-1, with 10 bases that match TRBD2. J was trimmed by 0 bases and V by 4 bases; bases with no gene match: 9. CDR3 length: 17 residues. The germline V gene has CDR1 DFQATT and CDR2 SNEGSKA (reference sequence). The CDR3 nucleotides read TGCAGTGCTAATACCGGGACTAGCGACTACTCCTACAATGAGCAGTTCTTC. It specifies CSANTGTSDYSYNEQFF.

This clonotype was seen many times. The chain uses TRBV28 and TRBJ1-5; TRBD1 might be the D (5 bases). Trimming removed 9 bases at V and 1 base at J, with 25 bases between. Per germline, CDR1 MDHEN and CDR2 SYDVKM. The CDR3 runs to 18 residues. This CDR3 reads CASSSAPGGRGSNQPQHF. In DNA form, the CDR3 reads TGTGCCAGTAGCTCCGCTCCGGGGGGTCGAGGAAGCAATCAGCCCCAGCATTTT.

This chain connects TRBV19 to TRBJ1-1, with a weak D call TRBD1 (6 bases). Per germline, CDR1 LNHDA and CDR2 SQIVND (reference sequence). Between the trimmed V and J ends, which lost 7 bases and 3 bases, there was a span of 15 bases. This CDR3 region has 14 residues. CDR3 sequence reads: CASTDRPGDTEAFF. The CDR3 nucleotides are TGTGCCAGTACGGACAGACCCGGGGACACTGAAGCTTTCTTT. The whole variable domain, remainder taken from reference TRBV19 and TRBJ1-1, is DGGITQSPKYLFRKEGQNVTLSCEQNLNHDAMYWYRQDPGQGLRLIYYSQIVNDFQKGDIAEGYSVSREKKESFPLTVTSAQKNPTAFYLCASTDRPGDTEAFFGQGTRLTVV.

The rearrangement uses TRBV10-3 and TRBJ2-3; 9 bases agree with TRBD2. This CDR3 is 18 amino acids long. Unmatched junction bases numbered 13, after V lost 2 bases and J lost 4 bases. Looked up from germline, CDR1 is ENHRY and CDR2 is SYGVKD. The CDR3 loop is CAISEILGTSTTSDTQYF. In DNA form, the CDR3 reads TGTGCCATCAGTGAGATACTCGGGACTAGCACAACTTCAGATACGCAGTATTTT.

Ten or more counts support this clonotype. The chain joins TRBV12-3 or TRBV12-4 to TRBJ1-1; weak D call: TRBD1 (5 bases). Trimming took 2 bases from V and 11 from J, leaving 18 bases between them. CDR3 length: 14 residues. The DNA of the CDR3 is TGTGCCAGCAGTTTAAGGGAGACAGCCCTGAGTGCTTTCTTT. It yields the protein CASSLRETALSAFF.

The sample holds many counts of this clonotype. V and J are TRBV6-1 and TRBJ2-1; 7 bases map to TRBD1. The CDR3 contains 16 residues. Germline V gene data show CDR1 as MNHNS and CDR2 as SASEGT. V was pared by 2 bases and J by 4 bases, with 8 bases of the junction left unmatched. The DNA for the CDR3 is TGTGCCAGCAGTGAACGGGGCAGGGGGAGATACAATGAGCAGTTCTTC. Amino acid sequence: CASSERGRGRYNEQFF.

In its sample, this clonotype was seen a few times. DNA for the CDR3: TGTGCCAGCAGTCTCAGGACAGGTTCTAATCAGCCCCAGCATTTT. Encoded protein: CASSLRTGSNQPQHF. The chain links TRBV6-1 to TRBJ1-5; 7 bases line up with TRBD1. Per germline, CDR1 MNHNS and CDR2 SASEGT. The CDR3 loop spans 15 amino acids. The J segment lost 4 bases and the V segment lost 5 bases, leaving 8 bases of the junction unmatched.

This clonotype was recorded many times. The gene calls are TRBV29-1 and TRBJ1-2, with unresolved D. This CDR3 is built from 11 residues. CDR1 and CDR2 (germline): SQVTM, ANQGSEA. The V end was cut by 7 bases, the J end by 6 bases, with 12 bases between. The CDR3 DNA reads as TGCAGCGCCACTCAAAGGGATGGCTACACCTTC. Amino acids: CSATQRDGYTF.

As concerns this clonotype: A much larger clone differs from this one at a single base, so this may be a read error. The chain joins TRBV19 to TRBJ2-7, with 8 positions matching TRBD2. Unmatched junction bases numbered 9, after V lost 0 bases and J lost 2 bases. CDR1 and CDR2 (germline): LNHDA, SQIVND (reference sequence). This CDR3 region has 17 residues. In nucleotides, the CDR3 is TGTGCCAGTAGTATAGAGAGCACTAGCGGTACACCCTACGAGCAGTACTTC. Its protein product is CASSIESTSGTPYEQYF.

As regards this clonotype: This may be a read error, as it is one base from a much larger clone. The CDR3 sequence is CASRPNTGYYGHTF. The CDR3 nucleotides are TGTGCCAGCAGACCCAACACAGGTTACTATGGCCACACCTTC. The chain recombines TRBV11-2 with TRBJ1-2; tentative D call: TRBD1 (5 bases). Germline V gene sequence: CDR1 SGHAT, CDR2 FQNNGV. The CDR3 sequence is 14 residues long.

The table lists this clonotype with many counts. This chain uses TRBV12-3 or TRBV12-4 with TRBJ2-1, with D possibly TRBD2 on 5 matching bases. The CDR3 contains 14 residues. V was clipped by 3 bases and J by 5 bases, with 11 bases between them. CDR3 amino acids: CASSFGRTDNEQFF. The CDR3 DNA is TGTGCCAGCAGTTTTGGTCGGACTGACAATGAGCAGTTCTTC.

This clonotype has at least ten counts. The rearrangement uses TRBV10-3 and TRBJ2-7, with a tentative D call TRBD2 (6 bases). The CDR3 consists of 13 residues. Germline CDR1 is ENHRY and CDR2 is SYGVKD. V gave up 10 bases and J gave up 0 bases, with 13 bases separating them. For the CDR3, the DNA is TGTGCCACCCGGGGGAGGCTCTCCTACGAGCAGTACTTC. The encoded protein is CATRGRLSYEQYF.

This clonotype was found many times. The chain combines TRBV5-1 with TRBJ2-1; 12 nucleotides line up with TRBD1. Germline trimming cut 4 bases from V and 9 bases from J; bases unmatched to any gene: 5. CDR3 length: 14 amino acids. Germline CDR1 reads SGHRS; CDR2 reads YFSETQ. This CDR3 reads CASSRGQGAGEQFF. Here the CDR3 DNA reads TGCGCCAGCAGCCGGGGACAGGGGGCGGGTGAGCAGTTCTTC.

This clonotype was picked up many times. V and J are TRBV12-3 or TRBV12-4 and TRBJ2-2; 8 nucleotides align to TRBD1. After removal of 6 bases from V and 5 bases from J, the junction contained 5 bases not matched to a gene. This CDR3 spans 14 amino acids. The CDR3 region is CASSPRGRTGELFF. DNA for the CDR3: TGTGCCAGCAGCCCCAGGGGGCGTACCGGGGAGCTGTTTTTT.